This TCR beta chain was recovered during a study of cytomegalovirus exposure and HLA in healthy donors. From germline, CDR1 is SGHRS and CDR2 YFSETQ. The CDR3 runs 15 residues. Trimming left V 0 bases short and J 5 bases short, with 9 bases between. The study ran its PCR with 60 Vbeta and 13 Jbeta primers. TCRdb's copy holds only in-frame clones and misses some; the assay was immunoSEQ multiplex PCR. This table has fewer than 150,000 clones, around 77% appearing once. What was sequenced was PBMCs. This TCR was recovered from a middle-aged man in good health and CMV-seronegative. The chain is built from TRBV5-1 and TRBJ1-6; D remains ambiguous. Here the CDR3 DNA reads TGCGCCAGCAGCTTGGGGCGGGAGAATAATTCACCCCTCCACTTT. Translating gives CASSLGRENNSPLHF.